Below, one T cell receptor beta chain is given with its context. Its target is not known. This PCR relied on a set of 60 Vbeta primers and 13 Jbeta primers. The method was immunoSEQ multiplex PCR; TCRdb's version includes in-frame clones alone and lacks a portion of them. The table has about 120,000 clones, 66% seen once. The V gene end was trimmed by 10 bases and the J gene end by 13 bases; junction bases not matched to a gene: 12. Germline-derived CDR1 and CDR2 are MDHEN and SYDVKM. The CDR3 has 12 amino acids. This sample was included in a study of cytomegalovirus exposure and HLA in healthy donors. Study-level findings and limits: Accurate HLA-A and HLA-B prediction from TCR beta sequences was reported for most subjects.

Though nominally healthy at sampling, donors likely had unrecorded immune exposures. The chain couples TRBV28 to TRBJ2-1, with 8 bases matching TRBD2. The receptor was isolated from a man between 18 and 35 years old in good health and CMV-seronegative. The specimen was PBMCs. CDR3 sequence (DNA): TGTGCCACCGAACGGGGGGGCGAAACACAGTTCTTC. Its translation: CATERGGETQFF.